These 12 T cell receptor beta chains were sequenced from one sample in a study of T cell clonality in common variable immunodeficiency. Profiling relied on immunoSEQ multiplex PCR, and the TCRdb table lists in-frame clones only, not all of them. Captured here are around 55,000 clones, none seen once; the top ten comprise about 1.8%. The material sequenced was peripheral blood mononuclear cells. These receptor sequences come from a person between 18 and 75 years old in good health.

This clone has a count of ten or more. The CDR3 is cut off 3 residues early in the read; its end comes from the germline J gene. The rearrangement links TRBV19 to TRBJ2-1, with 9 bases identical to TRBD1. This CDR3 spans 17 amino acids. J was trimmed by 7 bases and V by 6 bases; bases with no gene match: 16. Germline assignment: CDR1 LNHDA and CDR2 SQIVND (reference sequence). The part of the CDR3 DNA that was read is TGTGCCAGTAGACCTAAAACCGGGACAGGGATTGGAAATGAG. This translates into CASRPKTGTGIGNE. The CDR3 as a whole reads CASRPKTGTGIGNEQFF.

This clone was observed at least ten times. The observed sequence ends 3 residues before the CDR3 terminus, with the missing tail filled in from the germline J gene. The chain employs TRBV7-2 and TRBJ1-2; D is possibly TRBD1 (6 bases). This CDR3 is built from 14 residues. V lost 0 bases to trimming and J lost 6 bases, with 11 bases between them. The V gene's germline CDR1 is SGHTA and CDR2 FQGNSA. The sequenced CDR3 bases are TGTGCCAGCAGCTTAGCTTTCTCAGGGGATGGC. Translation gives CASSLAFSGDG. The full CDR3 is CASSLAFSGDGYTF.

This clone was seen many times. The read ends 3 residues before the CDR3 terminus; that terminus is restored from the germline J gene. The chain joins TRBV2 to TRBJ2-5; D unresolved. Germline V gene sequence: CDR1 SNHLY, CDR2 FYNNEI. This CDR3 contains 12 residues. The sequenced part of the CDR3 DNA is TGTGCCAGCAGTGAAACAGAGAGCACC. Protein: CASSETEST. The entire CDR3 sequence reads CASSETESTQYF.

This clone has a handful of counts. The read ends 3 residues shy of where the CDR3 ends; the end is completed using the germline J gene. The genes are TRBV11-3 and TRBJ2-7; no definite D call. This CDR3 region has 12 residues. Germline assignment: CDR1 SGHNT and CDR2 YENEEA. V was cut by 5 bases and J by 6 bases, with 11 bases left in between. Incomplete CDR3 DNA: TGTGCCAGCAGCCCGTCGTCAGGCGAG. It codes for CASSPSSGE. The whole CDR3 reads CASSPSSGEQYF.

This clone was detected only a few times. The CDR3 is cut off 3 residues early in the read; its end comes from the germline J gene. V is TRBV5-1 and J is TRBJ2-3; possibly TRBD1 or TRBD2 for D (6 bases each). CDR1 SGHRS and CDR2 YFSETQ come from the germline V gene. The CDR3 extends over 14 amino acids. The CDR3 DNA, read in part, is TGCGCCAGCAGTTTACAGGGAGGCAATCAGCCG. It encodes CASSLQGGNQP. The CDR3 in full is CASSLQGGNQPQYF.

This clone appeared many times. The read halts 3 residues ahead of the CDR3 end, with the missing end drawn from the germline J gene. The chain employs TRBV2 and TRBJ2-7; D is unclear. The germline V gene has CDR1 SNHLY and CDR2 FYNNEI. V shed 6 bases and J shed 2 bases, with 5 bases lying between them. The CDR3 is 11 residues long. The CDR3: CASRQTYEQYF. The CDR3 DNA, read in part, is TGTGCCAGCAGGCAGACCTACGAG.

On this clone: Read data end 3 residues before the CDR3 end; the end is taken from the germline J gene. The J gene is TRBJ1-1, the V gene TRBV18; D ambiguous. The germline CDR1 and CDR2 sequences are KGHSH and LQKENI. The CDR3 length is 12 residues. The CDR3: CASSQGSETAFF. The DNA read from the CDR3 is TGTGCCAGCTCACAAGGGTCAGAGACC.

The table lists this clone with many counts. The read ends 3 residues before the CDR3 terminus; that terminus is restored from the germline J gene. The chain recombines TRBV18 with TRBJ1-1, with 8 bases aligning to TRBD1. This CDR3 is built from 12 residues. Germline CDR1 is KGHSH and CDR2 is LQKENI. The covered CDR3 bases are TGTGCCAGCTCACAGGACAGGGAAGAA. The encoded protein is CASSQDREE. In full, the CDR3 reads CASSQDREEAFF.

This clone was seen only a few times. The chain's CDR3 is CASSRSTGAEETQYF. Incomplete CDR3 DNA: TGTGCCAGCAGCCGATCCACAGGAGCCGAAGAGACC. J is TRBJ2-5 and V is TRBV11-1; a possible D gene is TRBD1 (5 bases). With the read ending 3 residues before the CDR3 end, the germline J gene is used to fill in that end. The CDR3 extends over 15 amino acids. Germline V lookup: CDR1 SGHAT, CDR2 FQDESV (reference sequence). With 5 bases removed from V and 3 bases from J, the gap between germline ends came to 16 bases.

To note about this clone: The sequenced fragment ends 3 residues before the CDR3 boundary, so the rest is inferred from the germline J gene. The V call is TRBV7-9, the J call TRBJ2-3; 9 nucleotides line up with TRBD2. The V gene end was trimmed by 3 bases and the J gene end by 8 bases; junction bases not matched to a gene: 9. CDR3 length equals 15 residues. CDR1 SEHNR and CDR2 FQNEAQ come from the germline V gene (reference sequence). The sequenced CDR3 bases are TGTGCCAGCAGCTTTATCGAGCGGGGGGAGGGTACG. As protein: CASSFIERGEGT. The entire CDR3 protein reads CASSFIERGEGTQYF.

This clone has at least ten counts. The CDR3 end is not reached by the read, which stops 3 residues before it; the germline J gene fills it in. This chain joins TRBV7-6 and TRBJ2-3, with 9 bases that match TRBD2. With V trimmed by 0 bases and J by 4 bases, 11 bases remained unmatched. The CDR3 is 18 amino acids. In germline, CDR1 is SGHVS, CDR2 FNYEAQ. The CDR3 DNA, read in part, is TGTGCCAGCAGCTTAGCCCTACGGAGCGGGAGGCCGGCAGATACG. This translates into CASSLALRSGRPADT. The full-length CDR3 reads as CASSLALRSGRPADTQYF. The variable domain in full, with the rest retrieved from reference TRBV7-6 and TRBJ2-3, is GAGVSQSPRYKVTKRGQDVALRCDPISGHVSLYWYRQALGQGPEFLTYFNYEAQQDKSGLPNDRFSAERPEGSISTLTIQRTEQRDSAMYRCASSLALRSGRPADTQYFGPGTRLTVL.

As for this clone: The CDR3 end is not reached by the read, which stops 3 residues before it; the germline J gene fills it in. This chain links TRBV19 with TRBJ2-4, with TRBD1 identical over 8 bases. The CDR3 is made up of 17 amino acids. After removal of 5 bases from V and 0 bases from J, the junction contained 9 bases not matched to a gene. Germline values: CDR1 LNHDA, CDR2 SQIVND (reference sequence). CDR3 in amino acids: CASSLTGANLAKNIQYF. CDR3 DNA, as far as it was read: TGTGCCAGTAGTCTGACAGGGGCGAACCTAGCCAAAAACATT.